The clone carrying this TCR beta chain showed up just once. The antigen is unknown. Method: immunoSEQ multiplex PCR; TCRdb's copy keeps in-frame clones and lacks some. The data show about 22,000 clones, with 70% to 90% seen just once and 8.2% held by the top ten. The data belong to a study of T cells after posttransplantation cyclophosphamide. General study findings and limits: Donor CD8+ memory clones often dominated recipient blood repertoires at later times. TRB overlap between skin or GI tissue T cells and blood was limited.

Control samples came 1 year after myeloablative marrow transplants with methotrexate plus calcineurin inhibitor. This sequence was found in a female patient between 50 and 59 years old who received an allogeneic stem cell transplant from an unrelated donor, was CMV-positive, and had chronic GVHD only. Among the T cells, some may be from the graft donor. Sample: PBMCs, taken after an allogeneic stem cell transplant with a calcineurin inhibitor and methotrexate.

DNA for the CDR3: TGCGCCAGCAGCTTGGATGCGGGGAACTATGGCTACACCTTC. This codes for CASSLDAGNYGYTF. V usage is TRBV5-1 and J usage is TRBJ1-2; D is uncertain. This CDR3 has 14 residues. CDR1 and CDR2 from the germline V gene are SGHRS and YFSETQ. V lost 0 bases and J 2 bases, leaving 8 bases between the germline ends.